Listed here are 10 T cell receptor beta chains from one sample, sequenced in a study of vaccination effects on CD4 cells after COVID-19. No antigen has been identified for these receptors. The repertoire was sequenced with immunoSEQ multiplex PCR; TCRdb's copy has only in-frame clones and lacks some. This sample has tens of thousands of clones, with 73% found just once. After expansion with viral peptide pools in the ViraFEST assay, antigen-specific CD4+ T cells were sequenced. The authors isolated CD4+ T cells after about eleven days of culture. PCR-confirmed SARS-CoV-2 infection occurred in the person between March and December 2020. Sequencing was performed on CD4+ T cells from PBMCs cultured with HIV peptides, taken before COVID-19 vaccination. Subset defined: HIV-1 Nef peptide pool negative control/reference culture. Receptors were obtained from a human donor who had a prior SARS-CoV-2 infection.

The chain recombines TRBV19 with TRBJ1-5; 7 positions match TRBD1. Germline V gives CDR1 LNHDA, CDR2 SQIVND (reference sequence). Unmatched junction bases numbered 2, after V lost 3 bases and J lost 6 bases. The CDR3 covers 13 residues. The DNA for the CDR3 is TGTGCCAGTAGTATTCAGGGGGGTCAGCCCCAGCATTTT. Translation gives CASSIQGGQPQHF.

The chain has TRBV10-2 and TRBJ2-2, with D possibly TRBD2 on 5 matching bases. V was cut by 6 bases and J by 3 bases, with 8 bases left in between. CDR1 and CDR2 (germline): WSHSY, SAAADI. The CDR3 spans 13 residues. The CDR3 is CASRDSHTGELFF. The CDR3 bases are TGCGCCAGCAGGGACTCCCACACCGGGGAGCTGTTTTTT.

The rearrangement joins TRBV5-1 to TRBJ2-7; 9 nucleotides agree with TRBD2. Germline V CDR1 and CDR2: SGHRS, YFSETQ. V lost 5 bases, J lost 3 bases, and 6 bases stayed unmatched. This CDR3 contains 14 residues. The CDR3 region is CASSPSGDNYEQYF. The CDR3, as DNA: TGCGCCAGCAGTCCTAGCGGGGATAACTACGAGCAGTACTTC. The entire variable domain, with the rest obtained from reference TRBV5-1 and TRBJ2-7, is as follows: KAGVTQTPRYLIKTRGQQVTLSCSPISGHRSVSWYQQTPGQGLQFLFEYFSETQRNKGNFPGRFSGRQFSNSRSEMNVSTLELGDSALYLCASSPSGDNYEQYFGPGTRLTVT.

V gene TRBV2 combines with J gene TRBJ1-1; D ambiguous. Germline V CDR1 and CDR2: SNHLY, FYNNEI. Between the trimmed V and J ends, which lost 4 bases and 0 bases, there was a span of 9 bases. The CDR3 totals 14 residues. Here the CDR3 DNA reads TGTGCCAGCAGTGGGATCCGAATGAACACTGAAGCTTTCTTT. Amino acid sequence: CASSGIRMNTEAFF. Drawing the rest from reference TRBV2 and TRBJ1-1, the complete variable domain is EPEVTQTPSHQVTQMGQEVILRCVPISNHLYFYWYRQILGQKVEFLVSFYNNEISEKSEIFDDQFSVERPDGSNFTLKIRSTKLEDSAMYFCASSGIRMNTEAFFGQGTRLTVV.

V is TRBV7-3 and J is TRBJ2-1, with TRBD2 identical over 8 bases. V lost 1 base, J lost 7 bases, and 9 bases stayed unmatched. The CDR3 has 16 residues. Germline lookup yields CDR1 SGHTA and CDR2 FQGTGA. The CDR3 loop is CASSLSGTRYENEQFF. The DNA of the CDR3 is TGTGCCAGCAGCTTAAGTGGGACTAGATATGAAAATGAGCAGTTCTTC.

This clone appeared a few times. This chain joins TRBV7-9 and TRBJ2-1; D is perhaps TRBD2 (6 bases). The CDR3 totals 14 residues. CDR1 is SEHNR, CDR2 FQNEAQ, per germline (reference sequence). Between the trimmed V and J ends, which lost 7 bases and 3 bases, there was a span of 13 bases. The CDR3 nucleotides read TGTGCCAGCACCTGGGGTAGCGGCTACAATGAGCAGTTCTTC. This sequence encodes CASTWGSGYNEQFF.

This clone was counted between two and nine times. V is TRBV6-5 and J is TRBJ1-2, with TRBD1 matching over 7 bases. The CDR3 runs 15 residues. Per the germline V gene, CDR1 is MNHEY and CDR2 is SVGAGI. V shed 0 bases and J 6 bases; nucleotides not matched to a gene: 7. Written as DNA, the CDR3 is TGTGCCAGCAGTTACTCGACAGGGCTGGGGAATGGCTACACCTTC. Protein product: CASSYSTGLGNGYTF.

The chain is built from TRBV6-5 and TRBJ2-2; no definite D call. The V and J ends lost 4 bases and 8 bases respectively, with 17 bases between them. This CDR3 comprises 15 residues. CDR1 is MNHEY, CDR2 SVGAGI, per germline. CDR3 DNA sequence: TGTGCCAGCAGTTCCCCGGGCCCCAGCGCTGGGGAGCTGTTTTTT. This gives the protein CASSSPGPSAGELFF.

This clone was counted a few times. V gene TRBV11-3 combines with J gene TRBJ1-1; 7 nucleotides line up with TRBD1. Trimming took 2 bases from V and 5 from J; bases not matched to a gene: 8. There are 15 residues in the CDR3. Germline values: CDR1 SGHNT, CDR2 YENEEA. In nucleotides, the CDR3 is TGTGCCAGCAGCTTAACACAGGGGAGAGGGACTGAAGCTTTCTTT. It specifies CASSLTQGRGTEAFF.

This clone has just a few counts. The rearrangement links TRBV5-1 to TRBJ2-6; no reliable D call. The CDR3 runs 15 residues. Germline assignment: CDR1 SGHRS and CDR2 YFSETQ. V was pared by 4 bases and J by 2 bases, with 10 bases between. CDR3 DNA: TGCGCCAGCAGCCTTGGGGTGGCTGGGGCCAACGTCCTGACTTTC. Amino acids: CASSLGVAGANVLTF.